Each of the 11 T cell receptor beta chains below was sequenced from the same sample in a study of T cells in Graves' hyperthyroidism and ophthalmopathy. Amplification of TCR beta CDR3 regions used RNA as the template. In the first-round RT-PCR of the TCR CDR3, the HTBI primer set was used. Using its own MiXCR run on the multiplex PCR reads, TCRdb lists one record per CDR3 protein. The sample includes about half a million distinct CDR3 sequences, 15% to 20% seen only once; the top ten take around 50%. Input material: blood. These receptors came from a man aged 35-49 years with Graves' ophthalmopathy.

As for this clonotype: A read error is possible here, since a much larger clone lies one base away. The chain has TRBV6-2 or TRBV6-3 and TRBJ1-2, with a weak D call TRBD1 (6 bases). Germline V gene lookup returns CDR1 MNHEY and CDR2 SVGEGT. The CDR3 loop spans 14 amino acids. Trimming removed 4 bases from V and 0 bases from J, with 9 bases in between. The DNA for the CDR3 is TGTGCCAGCAGTTGCCAGGGGACTAACTATGGCTACACCTTC. This translates into CASSCQGTNYGYTF.

This clonotype has just a few counts. V is TRBV16 and J is TRBJ1-3, with no clear D. Trimming pared 4 bases from V and 13 bases from J, leaving 20 bases between. The CDR3 contains 14 residues. CDR1 KGHSY and CDR2 FQNENV come from the germline V gene. Here the CDR3 reads CASSPGRTSTGIYF. CDR3 sequence (DNA): TGTGCCAGCAGCCCTGGACGGACGAGCACGGGTATATATTTT.

This clonotype was recorded many times. The rearrangement joins TRBV20-1 to TRBJ1-2, with 7 bases matching TRBD1. This CDR3 has 12 residues. Germline assignment: CDR1 DFQATT and CDR2 SNEGSKA (reference sequence). With 5 bases clipped from V and 2 bases from J, the junction kept 2 bases outside the gene matches. For the CDR3, the DNA is TGCAGTGCTTCACAGGGGAACTATGGCTACACCTTC. This encodes CSASQGNYGYTF.

CDR3: CASSWGLAGGSVGEQYF. DNA of the CDR3: TGTGCCAGCAGCTGGGGACTAGCGGGAGGATCCGTGGGGGAGCAGTACTTC. This rearrangement joins TRBV5-5 to TRBJ2-7; 15 nucleotides line up with TRBD2. This CDR3 region has 17 residues. Germline CDR1 reads SGHKS; CDR2 reads YYEKEE (reference sequence). The ends lost 3 bases at V and 7 bases at J; junction bases unmatched: 11.

This clonotype was recorded a few times. V is TRBV2 and J is TRBJ1-5, with D possibly being TRBD1 (5 bases). The V gene lost 7 bases and the J gene lost 9 bases, with 16 bases spanning the gap. The CDR3 has 13 amino acids. Germline loops: CDR1 SNHLY, CDR2 FYNNEI. CDR3 nucleotides: TGTGCCAGCACCGAAGGGTGGGGGGGGCCCCAGCATTTT. This encodes CASTEGWGGPQHF. The full variable domain, completed using reference TRBV2 and TRBJ1-5, is EPEVTQTPSHQVTQMGQEVILRCVPISNHLYFYWYRQILGQKVEFLVSFYNNEISEKSEIFDDQFSVERPDGSNFTLKIRSTKLEDSAMYFCASTEGWGGPQHFGDGTRLSIL.

This chain joins TRBV20-1 and TRBJ1-2, with D possibly matching TRBD1 (6 bases). The ends were cut back, 0 bases at V and 7 bases at J, with 15 bases in the middle. Per the germline V gene, CDR1 is DFQATT and CDR2 is SNEGSKA (reference sequence). CDR3 length: 14 residues. The CDR3 coding sequence is TGCAGTGCTAGAGACAGGGGAGGAGGAAGTGGCTACACCTTC. It encodes CSARDRGGGSGYTF.

This clonotype was recorded at least ten times. The rearrangement links TRBV2 to TRBJ2-1; D perhaps matches TRBD2 (6 bases). Germline V gives CDR1 SNHLY, CDR2 FYNNEI. V was clipped by 7 bases and J by 3 bases, with 19 bases between them. The CDR3 extends over 16 amino acids. The CDR3 sequence is CASNYGGGMSYNEQFF. As DNA, the CDR3 is TGTGCCAGCAATTATGGTGGCGGGATGAGCTACAATGAGCAGTTCTTC. Full variable domain (remainder filled in from reference TRBV2 and TRBJ2-1): EPEVTQTPSHQVTQMGQEVILRCVPISNHLYFYWYRQILGQKVEFLVSFYNNEISEKSEIFDDQFSVERPDGSNFTLKIRSTKLEDSAMYFCASNYGGGMSYNEQFFGPGTRLTVL.

This clonotype came up many times. The rearrangement links TRBV2 to TRBJ2-5; 7 nucleotides line up with TRBD1. Germline CDR1 is SNHLY and CDR2 is FYNNEI. This CDR3 contains 13 residues. With 6 bases clipped from V and 5 bases from J, the junction kept 6 bases outside the gene matches. As DNA, the CDR3 is TGTGCCAGCAGCACAGGGGCTCTGGAGACCCAGTACTTC. As protein: CASSTGALETQYF.

At least ten counts were recorded for this clonotype. The chain is built from TRBV12-3 or TRBV12-4 and TRBJ2-5, with 8 bases that match TRBD2. Losses at the gene ends were 7 bases for V and 2 bases for J; bases not matched to a gene: 6. This CDR3 is built from 14 residues. The chain's CDR3 is CASTLGGGQETQYF. The CDR3 DNA reads TGTGCCAGCACTCTAGGCGGGGGGCAAGAGACCCAGTACTTC.

This clonotype appeared many times. The rearrangement uses TRBV7-9 and TRBJ2-7, with 8 bases matching TRBD2. The CDR3 has 13 amino acids. In germline, CDR1 is SEHNR, CDR2 FQNEAQ (reference sequence). Trimming cost V 3 bases and J 5 bases; bases outside gene matches: 3. The CDR3 protein is CASSFAGGHEQYF. The CDR3 DNA follows: TGTGCCAGCAGCTTCGCGGGAGGTCACGAGCAGTACTTC.

This clonotype was counted only a few times. The chain couples TRBV5-1 to TRBJ1-4; no reliable D call. The CDR3 consists of 18 residues. With 2 bases removed from V and 0 bases from J, the gap between germline ends came to 17 bases. Germline assignment: CDR1 SGHRS and CDR2 YFSETQ. Here the CDR3 DNA reads TGCGCCAGCAGCTTATTGGCAGTTTCGCTTGCAACTAATGAAAAACTGTTTTTT. Translated: CASSLLAVSLATNEKLFF.